This T cell receptor (beta chain) emerged from a study of breast tumors, draining lymph nodes, adjacent tissues. Study-wide points: Luminal-like breast cancer showed significantly higher tumor–nontumor repertoire similarity than basal-like.

This clonotype was detected ten times or more. The antigen remains unidentified. The CDR3 consists of 14 residues. J gave up 8 bases and V 5 bases, and 6 bases lay outside the gene matches. Germline V lookup: CDR1 LNHDA, CDR2 SQIVND (reference sequence). TCRdb reprocessed the multiplex PCR reads with MiXCR, giving one entry per CDR3 protein. The sample holds over 200,000 distinct CDR3 sequences, less than 40% seen once. Axillary draining lymph nodes of breast cancer patients supplied the node samples. The origin of this receptor is a female donor with breast cancer. Some clones in this sample may be carry-over from other donors' samples. The source material was axillary lymph node tissue. The V gene is TRBV19, the J gene TRBJ1-4, with 9 bases identical to TRBD1. The CDR3 nucleotides read TGTGCCAGTAGTTGGGGACAGGGTCGCGAAAAACTGTTTTTT. The encoded protein is CASSWGQGREKLFF.